What follows describes a single TCR beta chain. As yet, its antigen is unknown. Primed by a sample-barcoded 5' primer and a J-beta primer mix, a second PCR proceeded for roughly 7 to 11 cycles. Each cDNA molecule carried a tag from a template-switch adaptor that contained 12 random nucleotides. TCRdb reprocessed the 5' RACE reads via MiXCR and lists one record per CDR3 protein. The table lists hundreds of thousands of distinct CDR3 sequences, 49% of them singletons. This specimen belongs to a study of blood T cells in healthy people across ages. Study-wide context: Template switching recovered approximately one barcoded beta molecule for every two T cells. Overall study results and limits: Unsorted PBMCs blocked a conclusive comparison of naive and antigen-experienced cells. Measured against age, TCR beta diversity per million T cells decreased in a roughly linear manner.

CDR1 is SGDLS and CDR2 is YYNGEE in the germline V gene. The V end lost 0 bases, the J end lost 0 bases, and 5 bases lay between the germline ends. There are 14 residues in the CDR3. The J gene is TRBJ2-3, the V gene TRBV9; unclear D gene. The specimen was blood. This sequence originates from a woman aged 60-75 years in good health. The CDR3 coding sequence is TGTGCCAGCAGCGTAGTCCAGAGCACAGATACGCAGTATTTT. Its translation is CASSVVQSTDTQYF.